The 30 T cell receptor beta chains presented below share a single source sample, sequenced in a study of blood T cell repertoires in COVID-19. The table came from immunoSEQ multiplex PCR; TCRdb's copy has only in-frame clones and leaves some out. The data contain fewer than 300,000 clones, around 86% of them singletons. Source material: peripheral blood. The receptors shown here come from a woman in her fifties or sixties with active or convalescent COVID-19.

The chain joins TRBV24-1 to TRBJ2-5, with a tentative D call TRBD2 (6 bases). Germline assignment: CDR1 KGHDR and CDR2 SFDVKD. V lost 0 bases and J lost 10, with 11 bases in between. The CDR3 consists of 13 residues. CDR3 region: CATSDLETRGQYF. The CDR3, as DNA: TGTGCCACCAGTGATTTGGAGACTAGGGGCCAGTACTTC.

This sequence joins TRBV29-1 and TRBJ2-3, with D uncertain. The CDR3 has 15 amino acids. CDR1 and CDR2 from the germline V gene are SQVTM and ANQGSEA. V lost 3 bases, J lost 0 bases, and 13 bases lay in between. The CDR3, as DNA: TGCAGCGTTGAGAGCCAGCAGACTAGCACAGATACGCAGTATTTT. Translating it yields CSVESQQTSTDTQYF.

The sample holds one count of this clone. The chain links TRBV6-1 to TRBJ1-5; no firm D call. Trimming took off 3 bases at V and 6 bases at J, with 15 bases between the two ends. The CDR3 runs 15 residues. The germline V gene has CDR1 MNHNS and CDR2 SASEGT. CDR3 region: CASSEVTYSGQPQHF. CDR3 DNA: TGTGCCAGCAGTGAGGTTACGTATAGCGGTCAGCCCCAGCATTTT.

The chain couples TRBV5-4 to TRBJ2-2, with D tentatively TRBD2 (6 bases). Germline V CDR1 and CDR2: SGHNT, YYREEE (reference sequence). Trimming removed 0 bases at V and 4 bases at J, with 7 bases between. This CDR3 comprises 14 residues. The CDR3 DNA sequence: TGTGCCAGCAGCTTGGTGGGGGGCACCGGGGAGCTGTTTTTT. It codes for CASSLVGGTGELFF. The full variable domain, with the rest looked up from reference TRBV5-4 and TRBJ2-2, is ETGVTQSPTHLIKTRGQQVTLRCSSQSGHNTVSWYQQALGQGPQFIFQYYREEENGRGNFPPRFSGLQFPNYSSELNVNALELDDSALYLCASSLVGGTGELFFGEGSRLTVL.

The chain combines TRBV27 with TRBJ2-7, with a tentative D call TRBD1 (5 bases). Trimming took off 4 bases at V and 2 bases at J, with 15 bases between the two ends. The CDR3 consists of 15 residues. Germline V lookup: CDR1 MNHEY, CDR2 SMNVEV (reference sequence). CDR3 sequence (DNA): TGTGCCAGCAGTTCGCGGATCAGGGCCACCTACGAGCAGTACTTC. Translated: CASSSRIRATYEQYF.

This rearrangement joins TRBV11-2 to TRBJ1-2, with 7 nucleotides matching TRBD1. From germline, CDR1 is SGHAT and CDR2 FQNNGV. The CDR3 extends over 13 amino acids. After removal of 3 bases from V and 8 bases from J, the junction contained 6 bases not matched to a gene. The DNA of the CDR3 is TGTGCCAGCAGCTTGACAGGGAGTGACGGCTACACCTTC. This sequence encodes CASSLTGSDGYTF.

This clone was recorded a few times. The V call is TRBV10-1, the J call TRBJ1-6, with a weak D call TRBD1 (6 bases). The CDR3 totals 18 residues. V dropped 7 bases and J dropped 1 base, with 20 bases sitting between them. CDR1 and CDR2 from the germline V gene are WNHNN and SYGVQD (reference sequence). As DNA, the CDR3 is TGCGCCAGCACGACAGGAATGGGGAAAAAATCCTATAATTCACCCCTCCACTTT. It specifies CASTTGMGKKSYNSPLHF.

The rearrangement joins TRBV11-2 to TRBJ2-5, with TRBD2 as a possible D gene (7 bases). The V end was cut by 4 bases, the J end by 4 bases, with 13 bases between. CDR1 is SGHAT, CDR2 FQNNGV, per germline. The CDR3 consists of 14 residues. The CDR3 is CASSYGGAGETQYF. The CDR3 DNA is TGTGCCAGCAGCTATGGGGGGGCGGGAGAGACCCAGTACTTC.

The rearrangement uses TRBV4-1 and TRBJ2-2, with D unresolved. Looked up from germline, CDR1 is MGHRA and CDR2 is YSYEKL. This CDR3 contains 15 residues. V lost 1 base and J 5 bases, leaving 11 bases between the germline ends. The CDR3 DNA follows: TGCGCCAGCAGCCAAGCCCGAGTTTGGACCGGGGAGCTGTTTTTT. Its protein product is CASSQARVWTGELFF.

This clone has only one observation. The CDR3, as DNA: TGTGCCAGCAGTTTCTCACCGGGACAGGGGGAAAAACTGTTTTTT. As protein: CASSFSPGQGEKLFF. The gene calls are TRBV27 and TRBJ1-4, with 10 positions matching TRBD1. CDR3 size: 15 residues. Germline CDR1 and CDR2: MNHEY and SMNVEV (reference sequence). The trim removed 3 bases at V and 8 bases at J, leaving 6 bases unmatched. The variable domain in full, with the rest retrieved from reference TRBV27 and TRBJ1-4, is EAQVTQNPRYLITVTGKKLTVTCSQNMNHEYMSWYRQDPGLGLRQIYYSMNVEVTDKGDVPEGYKVSRKEKRNFPLILESPSPNQTSLYFCASSFSPGQGEKLFFGSGTQLSVL.

The rearrangement uses TRBV5-1 and TRBJ1-1; 9 nucleotides agree with TRBD1. The CDR3 extends over 15 amino acids. The germline CDR1 and CDR2 sequences are SGHRS and YFSETQ. The ends lost 3 bases at V and 6 bases at J; junction bases unmatched: 9. The CDR3 nucleotides read TGCGCCAGCAGCTCTACAGGGGGCTTGGGGTCTGAAGCTTTCTTT. The encoded protein is CASSSTGGLGSEAFF.

V gene TRBV12-5 combines with J gene TRBJ2-1, with 11 nucleotides matching TRBD2. Losses at the gene ends were 6 bases for V and 6 bases for J; bases not matched to a gene: 7. From germline, CDR1 is LGHNT and CDR2 FRNRAP. There are 15 residues in the CDR3. In DNA form, the CDR3 reads TGTGCTAGTGGCTATAGCGGGGGGGCTAGCAATGAGCAGTTCTTC. This sequence encodes CASGYSGGASNEQFF.

The rearrangement links TRBV7-9 to TRBJ2-3, with 8 bases aligning to TRBD1. Trimming removed 2 bases from V and 5 bases from J; junction bases left unmatched: 3. Germline values: CDR1 SEHNR, CDR2 FQNEAQ (reference sequence). CDR3 length equals 14 residues. CDR3 nucleotide sequence: TGTGCCAGCAGCTTACAGGGGGCAGAAGATACGCAGTATTTT. Encoded protein: CASSLQGAEDTQYF. Drawing the rest from reference TRBV7-9 and TRBJ2-3, the complete variable domain is DTGVSQNPRHKITKRGQNVTFRCDPISEHNRLYWYRQTLGQGPEFLTYFQNEAQLEKSRLLSDRFSAERPKGSFSTLEIQRTEQGDSAMYLCASSLQGAEDTQYFGPGTRLTVL.

The chain joins TRBV6-2 or TRBV6-3 to TRBJ1-2; D is undetermined. In germline, CDR1 is MNHEY, CDR2 SVGEGT. Trimming left V 4 bases short and J 3 bases short, with 12 bases between. The CDR3 runs 14 residues. The CDR3 DNA sequence: TGTGCCAGCAGTTTTCAGCGAATTCACTATGGCTACACCTTC. Residues: CASSFQRIHYGYTF.

The chain employs TRBV25-1 and TRBJ1-2, with 8 bases that match TRBD1. CDR3 length: 14 amino acids. V shed 2 bases, J shed 6 bases, and the junction held 5 bases outside the gene matches. Germline CDR1 reads MGHDK; CDR2 reads SYGVNS. The CDR3 nucleotides are TGTGCCAGCAGTGAAACAGGGGGAGAAAATGGCTACACCTTC. Its protein product is CASSETGGENGYTF.

This chain uses TRBV25-1 with TRBJ2-1, with 10 positions matching TRBD2. Trimming cost V 3 bases and J 6 bases; bases outside gene matches: 5. CDR1 is MGHDK, CDR2 SYGVNS, per germline. This CDR3 has 15 amino acids. The CDR3 DNA reads as TGTGCCAGCAGTGAGATCAGCGGGGGGGCCAATGAGCAGTTCTTC. Its translation is CASSEISGGANEQFF.

The rearrangement joins TRBV6-6 to TRBJ1-1; tentative D call: TRBD1 (6 bases). V was pared by 2 bases and J by 5 bases, with 12 bases between. Per germline, CDR1 MNHNY and CDR2 SVGAGI (reference sequence). The CDR3 has 14 amino acids. The CDR3 here is CASSYAEGGTEAFF. CDR3 DNA sequence: TGTGCCAGCAGTTACGCCGAGGGGGGGACTGAAGCTTTCTTT.

The V gene is TRBV6-2 or TRBV6-3, the J gene TRBJ2-3; D is possibly TRBD1 (6 bases). Trimming cost V 1 base and J 0 bases, with 11 bases left between them. The germline V gene has CDR1 MNHEY and CDR2 SVGEGT. This CDR3 is built from 16 residues. The CDR3 DNA reads as TGTGCCAGCAGTTACTTACAGGGCCCTAGCACAGATACGCAGTATTTT. It specifies CASSYLQGPSTDTQYF.

The CDR3, as DNA: TGTGCCAGCAGCCCGAGACAGGGCCGCTCCTACAATGAGCAGTTCTTC. It codes for CASSPRQGRSYNEQFF. The V and J genes are TRBV3-1 (or the pseudogene TRBV3-2) and TRBJ2-1; 7 positions agree with TRBD1. The CDR3 sequence is 16 residues long. V shed 4 bases, J shed 0 bases, and the junction held 6 bases outside the gene matches. Germline V gives CDR1 LGHDT, CDR2 YNNKEL (reference sequence).

V and J are TRBV3-1 (or the pseudogene TRBV3-2) and TRBJ1-1; possible D gene TRBD1, 6 bases. Trimming removed 1 base from V and 5 bases from J, with 11 bases in between. CDR1 is LGHDT, CDR2 YNNKEL, per germline (reference sequence). The CDR3 sequence is 14 residues long. CDR3 sequence (DNA): TGTGCCAGCAGCCAAGCCTCAGGGGAGACTGAAGCTTTCTTT. It codes for CASSQASGETEAFF.

This chain uses TRBV19 with TRBJ1-2, with D perhaps TRBD1 (6 bases). This CDR3 spans 14 amino acids. Germline CDR1 LNHDA, CDR2 SQIVND (reference sequence). Trimming pared 6 bases from V and 2 bases from J, leaving 13 bases between. This CDR3 reads CASRANGQNYGYTF. The CDR3 DNA reads TGTGCCAGTAGAGCGAACGGACAGAACTATGGCTACACCTTC. Supplemented by reference TRBV19 and TRBJ1-2, the full variable domain reads DGGITQSPKYLFRKEGQNVTLSCEQNLNHDAMYWYRQDPGQGLRLIYYSQIVNDFQKGDIAEGYSVSREKKESFPLTVTSAQKNPTAFYLCASRANGQNYGYTFGSGTRLTVV.

The chain links TRBV12-3 or TRBV12-4 to TRBJ1-3; no clear D gene. This CDR3 spans 13 amino acids. Trimming pared 3 bases from V and 9 bases from J, leaving 12 bases between. For the CDR3, the DNA is TGTGCCAGCAGTTTGGAGTGGTCAAGCACCATATATTTT. This encodes CASSLEWSSTIYF.

This chain links TRBV18 with TRBJ1-2, with TRBD1 identical over 11 bases. The length of the CDR3 is 17 residues. V lost 1 base to trimming and J lost 7 bases; unmatched junction nucleotides: 11. Germline CDR1 KGHSH, CDR2 LQKENI. The CDR3 DNA reads TGTGCCAGCTCACCACGGACAGGGGGCGAAGGTGTCGGTGGCTACACCTTC. It specifies CASSPRTGGEGVGGYTF.

This clone was seen a few times. The chain uses TRBV6-2 or TRBV6-3 and TRBJ1-2; possible D gene TRBD1, 6 bases. V lost 6 bases, J lost 4 bases, and 21 bases lay in between. The CDR3 is made up of 16 amino acids. Per the germline V gene, CDR1 is MNHEY and CDR2 is SVGEGT. CDR3 in DNA: TGTGCCAGCAGCGACCTCACGCGGGGGGCTGGCTATGGCTACACCTTC. The encoded protein is CASSDLTRGAGYGYTF.

The V call is TRBV2, the J call TRBJ2-3; D is undetermined. Trimming cost V 4 bases and J 0 bases, with 8 bases left between them. The CDR3 sequence is 14 residues long. CDR1 is SNHLY and CDR2 is FYNNEI in the germline V gene. In nucleotides, the CDR3 is TGTGCCAGCAGTGTGAGGAGTAGCACAGATACGCAGTATTTT. Residues: CASSVRSSTDTQYF.

The chain uses TRBV6-2 or TRBV6-3 and TRBJ2-7; D possibly uses TRBD1 or TRBD2 (5 bases each). V was shortened by 6 bases and J by 4 bases, with 7 bases between the two germline ends. The CDR3 contains 11 residues. Germline CDR1 reads MNHEY; CDR2 reads SVGEGT. The CDR3 DNA reads TGTGCCAGCAGCAGGGAGTACGAGCAGTACTTC. It yields the protein CASSREYEQYF.

In its sample, this clone was seen once. The chain links TRBV18 to TRBJ2-3; perhaps TRBD2 as D (5 bases). Germline V CDR1 and CDR2: KGHSH, LQKENI. V lost 1 base and J 6 bases, leaving 11 bases between the germline ends. The CDR3 loop spans 14 amino acids. For the CDR3, the DNA is TGTGCCAGCTCACCACGTACAAGAGGGGATACGCAGTATTTT. Protein: CASSPRTRGDTQYF.

The V call is TRBV9, the J call TRBJ1-2; 7 bases are a match to TRBD1. V lost 1 base and J lost 4; bases outside the gene matches: 4. The CDR3 is 14 residues long. Germline V lookup: CDR1 SGDLS, CDR2 YYNGEE. The CDR3: CASSVRGQGYGYTF. The CDR3 nucleotides are TGTGCCAGCAGCGTAAGGGGGCAGGGCTATGGCTACACCTTC.

The rearrangement joins TRBV6-1 to TRBJ1-1; D is undetermined. V was cut by 2 bases and J by 0 bases, with 10 bases left in between. CDR1 is MNHNS and CDR2 is SASEGT in the germline V gene. This CDR3 comprises 15 residues. This CDR3 reads CASSELAHLNTEAFF. CDR3 coding DNA: TGTGCCAGCAGTGAATTAGCCCACTTGAACACTGAAGCTTTCTTT.

This clone appeared a few times. This rearrangement joins TRBV3-1 (or the pseudogene TRBV3-2) to TRBJ2-7, with 8 bases identical to TRBD2. Germline CDR1 reads LGHDT; CDR2 reads YNNKEL (reference sequence). Losses at the gene ends were 2 bases for V and 2 bases for J; bases not matched to a gene: 8. This CDR3 has 16 residues. CDR3 loop: CASSQWVNSGAYEQYF. DNA for the CDR3: TGTGCCAGCAGCCAATGGGTAAATAGCGGGGCCTACGAGCAGTACTTC.